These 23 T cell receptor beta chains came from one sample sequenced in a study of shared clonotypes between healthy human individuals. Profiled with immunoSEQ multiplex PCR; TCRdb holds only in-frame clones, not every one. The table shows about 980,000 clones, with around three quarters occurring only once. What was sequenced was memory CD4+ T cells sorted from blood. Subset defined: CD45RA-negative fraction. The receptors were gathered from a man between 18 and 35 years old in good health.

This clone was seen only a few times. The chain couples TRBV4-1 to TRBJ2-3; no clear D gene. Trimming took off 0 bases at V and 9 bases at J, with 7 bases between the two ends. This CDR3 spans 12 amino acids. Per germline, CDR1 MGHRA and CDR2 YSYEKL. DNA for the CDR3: TGCGCCAGCAGCCAAGAGTATGGGACGCAGTATTTT. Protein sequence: CASSQEYGTQYF.

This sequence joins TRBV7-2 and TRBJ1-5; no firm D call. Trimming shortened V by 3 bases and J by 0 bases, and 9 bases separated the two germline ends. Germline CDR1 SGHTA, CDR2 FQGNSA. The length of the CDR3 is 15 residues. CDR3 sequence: CASSFAGTSNQPQHF. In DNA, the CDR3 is TGTGCCAGCAGCTTCGCGGGAACTAGCAATCAGCCCCAGCATTTT.

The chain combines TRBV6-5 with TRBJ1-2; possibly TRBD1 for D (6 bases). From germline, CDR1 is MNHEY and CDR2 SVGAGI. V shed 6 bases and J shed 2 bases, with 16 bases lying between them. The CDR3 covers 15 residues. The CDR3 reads CASSWTAPPNYGYTF. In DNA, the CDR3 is TGTGCCAGCAGCTGGACAGCCCCCCCGAACTATGGCTACACCTTC.

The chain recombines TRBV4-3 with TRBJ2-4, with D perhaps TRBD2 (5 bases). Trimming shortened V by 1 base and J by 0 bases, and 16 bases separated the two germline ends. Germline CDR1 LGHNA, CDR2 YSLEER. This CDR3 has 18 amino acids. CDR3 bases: TGCGCCAGCAGCCAAGGGTATTCAAACGAGGGAGCCAAAAACATTCAGTACTTC. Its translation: CASSQGYSNEGAKNIQYF.

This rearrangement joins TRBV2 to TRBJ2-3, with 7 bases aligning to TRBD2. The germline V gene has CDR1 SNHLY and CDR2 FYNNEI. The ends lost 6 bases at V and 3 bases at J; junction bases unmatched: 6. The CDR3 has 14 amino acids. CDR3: CASRTSVETDTQYF. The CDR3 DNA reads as TGTGCCAGCAGAACTAGCGTAGAAACAGATACGCAGTATTTT.

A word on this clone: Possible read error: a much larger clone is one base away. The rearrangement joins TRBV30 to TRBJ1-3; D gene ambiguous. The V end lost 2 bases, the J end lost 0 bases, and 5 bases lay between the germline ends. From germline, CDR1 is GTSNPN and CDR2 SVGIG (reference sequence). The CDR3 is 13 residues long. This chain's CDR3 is CAWSPHSGNTIYF. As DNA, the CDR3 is TGTGCCTGGAGTCCCCACTCTGGAAACACCATATATTTT.

This CDR3 reads CAWRGLKAGNTIYF. The CDR3 DNA sequence: TGTGCCTGGAGGGGCCTCAAGGCTGGAAACACCATATATTTT. The chain has TRBV30 and TRBJ1-3; D gene unclear. The CDR3 spans 14 residues. With 3 bases removed from V and 2 bases from J, the gap between germline ends came to 11 bases. Germline CDR1 reads GTSNPN; CDR2 reads SVGIG (reference sequence).

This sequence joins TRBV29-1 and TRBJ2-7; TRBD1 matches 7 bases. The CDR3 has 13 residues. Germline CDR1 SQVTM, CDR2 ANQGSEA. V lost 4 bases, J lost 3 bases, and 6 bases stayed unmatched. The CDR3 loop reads CSVARDRLYEQYF. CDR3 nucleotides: TGCAGCGTTGCTCGGGACAGACTCTACGAGCAGTACTTC.

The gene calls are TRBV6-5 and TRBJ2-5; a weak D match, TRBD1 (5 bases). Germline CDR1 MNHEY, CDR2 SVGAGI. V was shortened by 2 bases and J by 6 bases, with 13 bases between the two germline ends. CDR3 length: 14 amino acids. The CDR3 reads CASSYQSDTQTQYF. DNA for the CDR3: TGTGCCAGCAGTTACCAATCGGACACGCAGACCCAGTACTTC.

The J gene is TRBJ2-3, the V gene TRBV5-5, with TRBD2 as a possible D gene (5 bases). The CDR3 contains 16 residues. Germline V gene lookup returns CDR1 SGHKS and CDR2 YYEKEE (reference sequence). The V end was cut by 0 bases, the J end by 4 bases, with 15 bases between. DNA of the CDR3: TGTGCCAGCAGCTTGGTCCTGCGGGCATACCCAGATACGCAGTATTTT. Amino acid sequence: CASSLVLRAYPDTQYF.

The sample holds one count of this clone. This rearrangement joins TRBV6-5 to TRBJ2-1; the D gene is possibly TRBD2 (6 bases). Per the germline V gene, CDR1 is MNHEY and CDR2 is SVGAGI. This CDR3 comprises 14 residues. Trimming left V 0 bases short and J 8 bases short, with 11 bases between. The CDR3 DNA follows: TGTGCCAGCAGTTACTCGGAGGGGTTCCATGAGCAGTTCTTC. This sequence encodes CASSYSEGFHEQFF.

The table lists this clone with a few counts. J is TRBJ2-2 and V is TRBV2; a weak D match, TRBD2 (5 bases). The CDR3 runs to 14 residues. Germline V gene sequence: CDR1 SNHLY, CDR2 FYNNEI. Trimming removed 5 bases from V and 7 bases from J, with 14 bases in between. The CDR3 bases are TGTGCCAGCAGTCCACGGGGTGGAGGCGGGGAGCTGTTTTTT. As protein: CASSPRGGGGELFF.

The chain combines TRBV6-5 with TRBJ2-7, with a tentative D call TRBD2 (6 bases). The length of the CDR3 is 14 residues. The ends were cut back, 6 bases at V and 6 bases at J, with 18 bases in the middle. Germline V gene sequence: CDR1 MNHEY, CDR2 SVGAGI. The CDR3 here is CASSRDSLPSEQYF. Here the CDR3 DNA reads TGTGCCAGCAGCCGGGACTCTTTGCCAAGCGAGCAGTACTTC.

Here the CDR3 DNA reads TGTGCCAGCAGCCAGGACAGATACTATGGCTACACCTTC. Protein product: CASSQDRYYGYTF. The chain recombines TRBV5-4 with TRBJ1-2; tentative D call: TRBD1 (6 bases). From germline, CDR1 is SGHNT and CDR2 YYREEE (reference sequence). Trimming stripped 4 bases from V and 3 bases from J, with 10 bases between. This CDR3 region has 13 residues.

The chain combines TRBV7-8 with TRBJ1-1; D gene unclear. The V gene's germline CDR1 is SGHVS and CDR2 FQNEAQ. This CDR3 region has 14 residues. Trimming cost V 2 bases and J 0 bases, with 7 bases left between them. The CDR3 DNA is TGTGCCAGCAGCTTAATGACGTTGAACACTGAAGCTTTCTTT. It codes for CASSLMTLNTEAFF. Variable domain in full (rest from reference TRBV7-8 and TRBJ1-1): GAGVSQSPRYKVAKRGQDVALRCDPISGHVSLFWYQQALGQGPEFLTYFQNEAQLDKSGLPSDRFFAERPEGSVSTLKIQRTQQEDSAVYLCASSLMTLNTEAFFGQGTRLTVV.

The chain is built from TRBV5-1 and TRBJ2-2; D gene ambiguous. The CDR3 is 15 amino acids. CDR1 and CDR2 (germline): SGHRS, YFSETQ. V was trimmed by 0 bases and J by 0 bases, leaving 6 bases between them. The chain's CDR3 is CASSLGHANTGELFF. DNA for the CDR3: TGCGCCAGCAGCTTGGGCCACGCGAACACCGGGGAGCTGTTTTTT.

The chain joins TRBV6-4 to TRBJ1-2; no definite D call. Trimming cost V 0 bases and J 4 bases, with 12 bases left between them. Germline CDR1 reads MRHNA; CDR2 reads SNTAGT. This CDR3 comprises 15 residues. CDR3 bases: TGTGCCAGCAGTGACTCGTATGAGGCCTTCTATGGCTACACCTTC. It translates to CASSDSYEAFYGYTF.

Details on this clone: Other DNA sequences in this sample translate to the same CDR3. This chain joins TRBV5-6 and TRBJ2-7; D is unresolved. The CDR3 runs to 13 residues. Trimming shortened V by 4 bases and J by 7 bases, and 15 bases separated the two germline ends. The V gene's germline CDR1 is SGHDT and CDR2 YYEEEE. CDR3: CASSLVGLGEQYF. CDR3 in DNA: TGTGCCAGCAGCCTGGTGGGTTTGGGTGAGCAGTACTTC.

As DNA, the CDR3 is TGTGCCAGCAGTGACACTCGGGGAAATCAGCCCCAGCATTTT. Translation gives CASSDTRGNQPQHF. The chain employs TRBV25-1 and TRBJ1-5; D call uncertain. Per germline, CDR1 MGHDK and CDR2 SYGVNS. Between the trimmed V and J ends, which lost 3 bases and 4 bases, there was a span of 10 bases. The CDR3 sequence is 14 residues long. Combining the CDR3 with reference TRBV25-1 and TRBJ1-5 gives the whole variable domain EADIYQTPRYLVIGTGKKITLECSQTMGHDKMYWYQQDPGMELHLIHYSYGVNSTEKGDLSSESTVSRIRTEHFPLTLESARPSHTSQYLCASSDTRGNQPQHFGDGTRLSIL.

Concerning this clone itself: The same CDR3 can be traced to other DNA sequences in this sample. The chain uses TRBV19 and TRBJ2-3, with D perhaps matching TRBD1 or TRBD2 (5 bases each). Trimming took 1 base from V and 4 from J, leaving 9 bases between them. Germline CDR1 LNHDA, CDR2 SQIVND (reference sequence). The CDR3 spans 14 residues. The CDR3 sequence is CASSIGRDADTQYF. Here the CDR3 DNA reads TGTGCCAGTAGTATAGGCAGGGACGCAGATACGCAGTATTTT.

The DNA of the CDR3 is TGTGCCTGGGAGGGGACAGGGGGCTACAATGAGCAGTTCTTC. This codes for CAWEGTGGYNEQFF. The V call is TRBV30, the J call TRBJ2-1, with 11 bases fitting TRBD1. Trimming at V came to 5 bases and at J to 3 bases, leaving 3 bases not matched to a gene. This CDR3 comprises 14 residues. Per the germline V gene, CDR1 is GTSNPN and CDR2 is SVGIG (reference sequence).

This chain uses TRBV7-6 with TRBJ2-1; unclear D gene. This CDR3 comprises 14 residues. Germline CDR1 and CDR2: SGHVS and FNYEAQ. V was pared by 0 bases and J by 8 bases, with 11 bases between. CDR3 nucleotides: TGTGCCAGCAGCTTAGCGAAGGCAGGCGATGAGCAGTTCTTC. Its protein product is CASSLAKAGDEQFF.

The CDR3 DNA reads as TGCGCCAGCAGTGAGGGGCAGGGGGTTGATATCGAGCAGTACTTC. Translated: CASSEGQGVDIEQYF. The V gene is TRBV10-1, the J gene TRBJ2-7; TRBD1 aligns across 7 bases. From germline, CDR1 is WNHNN and CDR2 SYGVQD (reference sequence). The CDR3 spans 15 residues. The junction had 10 bases not matched to a gene; V was cut back by 2 bases and J by 6 bases.